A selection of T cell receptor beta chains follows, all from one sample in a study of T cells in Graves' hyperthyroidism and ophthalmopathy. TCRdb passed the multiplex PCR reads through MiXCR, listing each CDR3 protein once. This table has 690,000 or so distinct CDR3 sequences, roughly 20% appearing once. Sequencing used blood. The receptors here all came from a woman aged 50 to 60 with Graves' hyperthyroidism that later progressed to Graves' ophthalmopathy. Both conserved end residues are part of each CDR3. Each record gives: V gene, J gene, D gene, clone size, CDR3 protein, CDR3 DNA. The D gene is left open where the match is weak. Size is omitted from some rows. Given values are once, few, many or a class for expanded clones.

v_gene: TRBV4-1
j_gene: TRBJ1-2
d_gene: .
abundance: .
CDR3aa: CASSQDSLRGEGYTF
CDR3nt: TGCGCCAGCAGCCAAGATAGTCTAAGAGGGGAAGGCTACACCTTC

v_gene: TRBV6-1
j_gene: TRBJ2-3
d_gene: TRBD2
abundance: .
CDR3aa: CASSQGLGHSTDTQYF
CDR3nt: TGTGCCAGCAGTCAAGGACTAGGACATAGCACAGATACGCAGTATTTT

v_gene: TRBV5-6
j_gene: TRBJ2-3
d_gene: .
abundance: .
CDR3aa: CASSFGDGWVRDTQYF
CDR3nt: TGTGCCAGCAGCTTCGGGGACGGCTGGGTCCGAGATACGCAGTATTTT

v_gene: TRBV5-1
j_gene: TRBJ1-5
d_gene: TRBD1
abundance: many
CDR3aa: CASSLQGEIYQPQHF
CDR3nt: TGCGCCAGCAGCTTGCAGGGGGAAATTTATCAGCCCCAGCATTTT

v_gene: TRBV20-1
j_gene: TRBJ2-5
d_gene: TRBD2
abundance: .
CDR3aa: CSASGLAGVQETQYF
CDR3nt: TGCAGTGCTAGTGGACTAGCGGGGGTTCAAGAGACCCAGTACTTC

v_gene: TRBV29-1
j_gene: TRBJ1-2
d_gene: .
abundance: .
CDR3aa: CSVLTRNYGYTF
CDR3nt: TGCAGCGTGCTTACGAGGAACTATGGCTACACCTTC

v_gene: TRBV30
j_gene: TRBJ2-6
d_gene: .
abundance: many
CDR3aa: CAWTISGANVLTF
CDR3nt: TGTGCCTGGACGATCTCTGGGGCCAACGTCCTGACTTTC

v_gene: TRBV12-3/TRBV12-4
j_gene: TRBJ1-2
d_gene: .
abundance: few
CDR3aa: CASSLSGAGAGVGYTF
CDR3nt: TGTGCCAGCAGTTTAAGCGGGGCGGGTGCGGGGGTTGGCTACACCTTC

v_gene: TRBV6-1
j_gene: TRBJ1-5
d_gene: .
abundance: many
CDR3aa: CASSDRGNGNQPQHF
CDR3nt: TGTGCCAGCAGTGATCGCGGGAATGGCAATCAGCCCCAGCATTTT

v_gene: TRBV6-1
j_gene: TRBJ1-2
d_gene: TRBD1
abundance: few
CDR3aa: CASSRDRESLGYGYTF
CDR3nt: TGTGCCAGCTCCCGGGACAGGGAGTCGTTGGGGTATGGCTACACCTTC

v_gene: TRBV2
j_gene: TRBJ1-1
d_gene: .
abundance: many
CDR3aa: CASSERGFPEAFF
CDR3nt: TGTGCCAGCAGTGAGCGGGGTTTCCCTGAAGCTTTCTTT

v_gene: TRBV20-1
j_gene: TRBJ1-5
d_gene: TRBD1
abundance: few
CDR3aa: CSAPIQGGSIQPQHF
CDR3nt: TGCAGTGCTCCCATACAGGGGGGTAGTATTCAGCCCCAGCATTTT

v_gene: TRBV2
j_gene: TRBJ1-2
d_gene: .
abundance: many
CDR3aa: CASKDVTDYGYTF
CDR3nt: TGTGCCAGCAAGGATGTCACTGACTATGGCTACACCTTC

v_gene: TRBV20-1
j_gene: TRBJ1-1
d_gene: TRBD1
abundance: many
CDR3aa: CSAKYRGNTEAFF
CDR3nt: TGCAGTGCGAAGTACAGGGGAAACACTGAAGCTTTCTTT

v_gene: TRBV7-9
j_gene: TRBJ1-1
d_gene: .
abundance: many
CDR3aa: CASSLVVEGNTEAFF
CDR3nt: TGTGCCAGCAGCTTAGTTGTTGAGGGGAACACTGAAGCTTTCTTT

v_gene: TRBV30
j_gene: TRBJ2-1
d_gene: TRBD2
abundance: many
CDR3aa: CAWRASGAGEQFF
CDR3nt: TGTGCCTGGAGAGCGAGCGGGGCGGGTGAGCAGTTCTTC